The table lists the clone carrying this T cell receptor beta chain with many counts. Its antigen is currently unknown. V lost 4 bases and J lost 5; bases outside the gene matches: 9. The CDR3 totals 15 residues. This specimen comes from a study of metastatic and nonmetastatic thyroid tumors. For the study at large: Peripheral blood and tumor or nodule samples from malignant and benign thyroid patients were compared.

Thyroid surgery had not been preceded by any treatment in any patient. Per the original data handling: A classifier for distant metastasis in papillary thyroid cancer was constructed using CDR3 differences observed across clinicopathological groups. TCRdb re-called clones from the PCR reads using MiXCR. TCRdb, rather than the study authors, made the V and J calls. Among about 21,000 clones listed, over 9.5% were seen once. Findings of the study overall: For both blood and tumor, malignant thyroid tumors reportedly showed significantly higher TCR beta diversity than benign nodules did.

This receptor was taken from a female donor with papillary thyroid cancer or a benign thyroid nodule (not recorded which). Some clones in this sample may be carry-over from other donors' samples. The gene calls are TRBV12-3 or TRBV12-4 and TRBJ1-1; 8 nucleotides agree with TRBD1. Material: blood. The CDR3 is CASSWGAGGYTEAFF. CDR3 bases: TGTGCCAGCAGTTGGGGGGCAGGGGGCTATACTGAAGCTTTCTTT.